These 25 T cell receptor beta chains share one sample of origin, sequenced in a study of blood T cell repertoires in COVID-19. The protocol was immunoSEQ multiplex PCR, while the TCRdb copy is restricted to in-frame clones and leaves out a portion. Of tens of thousands of clones in the sample, about nine tenths were seen once. Sequencing used peripheral blood. Every receptor here comes from a man in his fifties with active COVID-19.

CDR3 region: CASSNSNSNQPQHF. In DNA, the CDR3 is TGTGCCAGTTCTAACTCGAATAGCAATCAGCCCCAGCATTTT. The rearrangement uses TRBV6-5 and TRBJ1-5; D unresolved. The CDR3 is made up of 14 amino acids. Deletions cut 9 bases from V and 0 bases from J, with 12 bases between. From germline, CDR1 is MNHEY and CDR2 SVGAGI.

The chain combines TRBV2 with TRBJ1-1, with a weak D call TRBD1 (6 bases). Germline assignment: CDR1 SNHLY and CDR2 FYNNEI. V gave up 7 bases and J gave up 7 bases, with 25 bases separating them. The CDR3 length is 16 residues. In DNA form, the CDR3 reads TGTGCCAGCATCAAAGGACGAGGGGCCCAGGGGATTGAAGCTTTCTTT. Translated: CASIKGRGAQGIEAFF.

This chain joins TRBV30 and TRBJ1-1, with TRBD1 as a possible D gene (6 bases). This CDR3 has 14 residues. Germline CDR1 reads GTSNPN; CDR2 reads SVGIG (reference sequence). Between the trimmed V and J ends, which lost 3 bases and 4 bases, there was a span of 15 bases. The CDR3, as DNA: TGTGCCTGGAGCACAGGGATGAGGGGCACTGAAGCTTTCTTT. Translating it yields CAWSTGMRGTEAFF. The full variable domain, completed using reference TRBV30 and TRBJ1-1, is SQTIHQWPATLVQPVGSPLSLECTVEGTSNPNLYWYRQAAGRGLQLLFYSVGIGQISSEVPQNLSASRPQDRQFILSSKKLLLSDSGFYLCAWSTGMRGTEAFFGQGTRLTVV.

This clone has just one count. The genes are TRBV7-9 and TRBJ2-1; TRBD1 agrees at 7 bases. The V gene's germline CDR1 is SEHNR and CDR2 FQNEAQ (reference sequence). The length of the CDR3 is 10 residues. J lost 10 bases, V lost 8 bases, and 2 bases had no gene match. The CDR3 is CASGTAEQFF. The CDR3 coding sequence is TGTGCCAGCGGGACAGCAGAGCAGTTCTTC. Looking up the rest from reference TRBV7-9 and TRBJ2-1 gives the full variable domain: DTGVSQNPRHKITKRGQNVTFRCDPISEHNRLYWYRQTLGQGPEFLTYFQNEAQLEKSRLLSDRFSAERPKGSFSTLEIQRTEQGDSAMYLCASGTAEQFFGPGTRLTVL.

This clone was seen only a few times. The chain has TRBV18 and TRBJ1-2, with 9 positions matching TRBD1. The CDR3 length is 15 residues. The J segment lost 2 bases and the V segment lost 2 bases, leaving 3 bases of the junction unmatched. Per germline, CDR1 KGHSH and CDR2 LQKENI. CDR3: CASSPTGGSNYGYTF. CDR3 DNA sequence: TGTGCCAGCTCACCAACAGGGGGCTCGAACTATGGCTACACCTTC. Drawing the rest from reference TRBV18 and TRBJ1-2, the complete variable domain is NAGVMQNPRHLVRRRGQEARLRCSPMKGHSHVYWYRQLPEEGLKFMVYLQKENIIDESGMPKERFSAEFPKEGPSILRIQQVVRGDSAAYFCASSPTGGSNYGYTFGSGTRLTVV.

J is TRBJ2-1 and V is TRBV7-9; D might be TRBD2 (6 bases). Germline V gene sequence: CDR1 SEHNR, CDR2 FQNEAQ (reference sequence). Trimming shortened V by 11 bases and J by 7 bases, and 21 bases separated the two germline ends. The CDR3 contains 14 residues. The CDR3 coding sequence is TGTGCCGGCACCGGGACTTCCAGAGGTAATGAGCAGTTCTTC. Translating it yields CAGTGTSRGNEQFF.

This clone has a handful of counts. The CDR3 coding sequence is TGTGCCAGCAGTGTTCCTCTTAAGCCCCAGCATTTT. Translation gives CASSVPLKPQHF. This sequence joins TRBV28 and TRBJ1-5; D is unclear. This CDR3 is built from 12 residues. The ends were cut back, 5 bases at V and 8 bases at J, with 10 bases in the middle. The germline V gene has CDR1 MDHEN and CDR2 SYDVKM.

J is TRBJ1-6 and V is TRBV27; D remains ambiguous. Trimming pared 2 bases from V and 4 bases from J, leaving 9 bases between. CDR3 length: 15 amino acids. Germline lookup yields CDR1 MNHEY and CDR2 SMNVEV (reference sequence). CDR3 in DNA: TGTGCCAGCAGTTTACCGCCAGGTTATAATTCACCCCTCCACTTT. Its protein product is CASSLPPGYNSPLHF.

CDR3 residues: CASSWTQGAGSPLHF. CDR3 DNA sequence: TGTGCCAGCAGCTGGACCCAGGGGGCTGGATCACCCCTCCACTTT. V and J are TRBV5-5 and TRBJ1-6, with 8 bases lining up with TRBD1. J was trimmed by 10 bases and V by 3 bases; bases with no gene match: 9. CDR3 length equals 15 residues. Germline V gene sequence: CDR1 SGHKS, CDR2 YYEKEE (reference sequence).

The rearrangement uses TRBV29-1 and TRBJ1-2; D gene unclear. Trimming cost V 8 bases and J 3 bases, with 10 bases left between them. Per germline, CDR1 SQVTM and CDR2 ANQGSEA. This CDR3 spans 11 amino acids. CDR3 in DNA: TGCAGCTCTCTTTCTTACTATGGCTACACCTTC. Its protein is CSSLSYYGYTF. The complete variable domain, with remaining parts taken from reference TRBV29-1 and TRBJ1-2, reads SAVISQKPSRDICQRGTSLTIQCQVDSQVTMMFWYRQQPGQSLTLIATANQGSEATYESGFVIDKFPISRPNLTFSTLTVSNMSPEDSSIYLCSSLSYYGYTFGSGTRLTVV.

The genes are TRBV7-8 and TRBJ2-7; the match to TRBD2 covers 7 bases. V gave up 3 bases and J gave up 2 bases; unmatched junction bases: 7. The CDR3 has 15 residues. Germline V gene data show CDR1 as SGHVS and CDR2 as FQNEAQ. CDR3 protein: CASSFNPSGTYEQYF. CDR3 DNA sequence: TGTGCCAGCAGCTTCAACCCTAGCGGTACCTACGAGCAGTACTTC.

V is TRBV6-1 and J is TRBJ2-2; D unresolved. Trimming removed 0 bases at V and 8 bases at J, with 10 bases between. The CDR3 spans 14 residues. Per germline, CDR1 MNHNS and CDR2 SASEGT. CDR3 DNA sequence: TGTGCCAGCAGTGAAGCGCCTAGTCGGGGGGAGCTGTTTTTT. As protein: CASSEAPSRGELFF.

In its sample, this clone was seen a few times. CDR3 sequence reads: CASSLGQALYGYTF. The DNA for the CDR3 is TGTGCCAGCAGCTTAGGTCAGGCACTCTATGGCTACACCTTC. The chain carries TRBV7-2 and TRBJ1-2; D is unclear. The CDR3 runs 14 residues. Between the trimmed V and J ends, which lost 1 base and 4 bases, there was a span of 10 bases. CDR1 is SGHTA, CDR2 FQGNSA, per germline.

V usage is TRBV6-2 or TRBV6-3 and J usage is TRBJ2-5, with 8 bases fitting TRBD2. J was trimmed by 2 bases and V by 5 bases; bases with no gene match: 4. This CDR3 has 14 residues. CDR1 and CDR2 (germline): MNHEY, SVGEGT. CDR3 amino acids: CASSLERGQETQYF. The CDR3 bases are TGTGCCAGCAGTCTCGAGCGGGGGCAAGAGACCCAGTACTTC.

The sample holds a few counts of this clone. The gene calls are TRBV2 and TRBJ2-7, with D maybe TRBD2 (5 bases). Germline CDR1 SNHLY, CDR2 FYNNEI. V was trimmed by 1 base and J by 7 bases, leaving 14 bases between them. CDR3 length equals 14 residues. In nucleotides, the CDR3 is TGTGCCAGCAGTGAAGGGGCTCCCGGGGATGAGCAGTACTTC. Its protein product is CASSEGAPGDEQYF.

The CDR3 is CASSPGTTYEQYF. The CDR3 nucleotides are TGTGCCAGCAGCCCCGGGACTACCTACGAGCAGTACTTC. The gene calls are TRBV11-3 and TRBJ2-7; the match to TRBD2 covers 7 bases. Germline lookup yields CDR1 SGHNT and CDR2 YENEEA. The V and J ends lost 5 bases and 2 bases, in that order; junction bases with no gene match: 3. The CDR3 runs 13 residues.

The chain couples TRBV11-2 to TRBJ2-1; D gene ambiguous. Germline CDR1 is SGHAT and CDR2 is FQNNGV. V lost 1 base and J 7 bases, leaving 8 bases between the germline ends. CDR3 length equals 13 residues. CDR3 sequence (DNA): TGTGCCAGCAGCTTAGCCTTACTTAATGAGCAGTTCTTC. Translation gives CASSLALLNEQFF.

V is TRBV9 and J is TRBJ1-1; D ambiguous. Per the germline V gene, CDR1 is SGDLS and CDR2 is YYNGEE. The CDR3 runs to 13 residues. The V gene lost 0 bases and the J gene lost 3 bases, with 6 bases spanning the gap. The CDR3: CASSVGQDTEAFF. In DNA form, the CDR3 reads TGTGCCAGCAGCGTAGGTCAGGACACTGAAGCTTTCTTT. The variable domain in full, completed from reference TRBV9 and TRBJ1-1, reads DSGVTQTPKHLITATGQRVTLRCSPRSGDLSVYWYQQSLDQGLQFLIQYYNGEERAKGNILERFSAQQFPDLHSELNLSSLELGDSALYFCASSVGQDTEAFFGQGTRLTVV.

This sequence joins TRBV21-1 and TRBJ2-1; no check of the table's D call, TRBD1, against the DNA was made. TRBV21-1 is a known pseudogene. The CDR3 covers 24 residues. In nucleotides, the CDR3 is TGTGCCAGCAGCACCTCCCACTCCTACAGGGGATTCGAGCGGGCGGACGACTTGCGCAATGAGCAGTTCTTC. It encodes CASSTSHSYRGFERADDLRNEQFF.

The chain uses TRBV28 and TRBJ1-3, with D uncertain. The CDR3 spans 15 residues. Looked up from germline, CDR1 is MDHEN and CDR2 is SYDVKM. V was shortened by 6 bases and J by 2 bases, with 14 bases between the two germline ends. The CDR3 loop reads CASSSGWQTGNTIYF. Written as DNA, the CDR3 is TGTGCCAGCAGCTCCGGGTGGCAGACTGGAAACACCATATATTTT. Based on the CDR3 plus reference TRBV28 and TRBJ1-3, the full variable domain is DVKVTQSSRYLVKRTGEKVFLECVQDMDHENMFWYRQDPGLGLRLIYFSYDVKMKEKGDIPEGYSVSREKKERFSLILESASTNQTSMYLCASSSGWQTGNTIYFGEGSWLTVV.

V usage is TRBV27 and J usage is TRBJ1-2; a possible D gene is TRBD1 (5 bases). The CDR3 covers 17 residues. Trimming pared 4 bases from V and 7 bases from J, leaving 25 bases between. Germline V gene data show CDR1 as MNHEY and CDR2 as SMNVEV (reference sequence). The CDR3 loop is CASSWWDGSRGYGGYTF. CDR3 nucleotide sequence: TGTGCCAGCAGTTGGTGGGACGGGAGCCGAGGGTACGGTGGCTACACCTTC.

The rearrangement links TRBV28 to TRBJ1-4; D remains unclear. The CDR3 is 13 residues long. Germline V gene sequence: CDR1 MDHEN, CDR2 SYDVKM. Trimming pared 5 bases from V and 7 bases from J, leaving 11 bases between. The CDR3 here is CASSRRRVEKLFF. The CDR3 coding sequence is TGTGCCAGCAGTAGGAGACGGGTTGAAAAACTGTTTTTT.

This chain uses TRBV6-2 or TRBV6-3 with TRBJ2-3; 15 bases map to TRBD2. Germline V CDR1 and CDR2: MNHEY, SVGEGT. V lost 5 bases to trimming and J lost 14 bases; unmatched junction nucleotides: 17. The CDR3 has 17 residues. The CDR3 region is CASSTLIGGLAGGQGYF. The DNA for the CDR3 is TGTGCCAGCAGTACCCTAATAGGGGGACTAGCGGGAGGCCAGGGGTATTTT.

The J gene is TRBJ1-1, the V gene TRBV29-1; D may be TRBD1 (5 bases). CDR3 length: 13 residues. V was shortened by 6 bases and J by 2 bases, with 13 bases between the two germline ends. Germline CDR1 is SQVTM and CDR2 is ANQGSEA. In DNA form, the CDR3 reads TGCAGCGTCGCCGCGCAGGGCAACACTGAAGCTTTCTTT. Translating it yields CSVAAQGNTEAFF.

Only a few counts were recorded for this clone. At the DNA level, this CDR3 is encoded by other sequences in the same sample as well. The chain combines TRBV4-1 with TRBJ1-1; D is uncertain. V lost 1 base and J 2 bases, leaving 8 bases between the germline ends. Germline CDR1 and CDR2: MGHRA and YSYEKL. This CDR3 spans 14 amino acids. This chain's CDR3 is CASSQVGGNTEAFF. CDR3 DNA: TGCGCCAGCAGCCAAGTCGGAGGTAACACTGAAGCTTTCTTT.